This note documents a single T cell receptor beta chain sequence. As processed by the authors: Estimation of nucleated cell counts was performed using reference gene primer amplification. Assay used: immunoSEQ multiplex PCR; TCRdb lists only in-frame clones, some missing. Clone size and V and J calls were adopted from that table, with D and trimming inferred from the DNA. This table has about 260,000 clones, roughly 88% appearing once. These data come from a study of blood T cell repertoires in COVID-19. Across the whole study: Samples of COVID-19 (acute and convalescent) were obtained from the United States, Italy and Spain. The analysed material was cDNA or gDNA that came from T cells, B-cell-depleted T cells, or PBMCs.

Those enrolled in Seattle joined during active infection and were followed longitudinally afterward. Germline assignment: CDR1 SEHNR and CDR2 FQNEAQ (reference sequence). The V end lost 7 bases, the J end lost 1 base, and 10 bases lay between the germline ends. The CDR3 is 13 amino acids. The source material was peripheral blood. This sequence joins TRBV7-9 and TRBJ1-1; D not resolved. The receptor was isolated from a woman between 65 and 79 years old with COVID-19, enrolled during active disease. CDR3 in DNA: TGTGCCAGCACATCACGAGAGAACACTGAAGCTTTCTTT. Its translation: CASTSRENTEAFF.